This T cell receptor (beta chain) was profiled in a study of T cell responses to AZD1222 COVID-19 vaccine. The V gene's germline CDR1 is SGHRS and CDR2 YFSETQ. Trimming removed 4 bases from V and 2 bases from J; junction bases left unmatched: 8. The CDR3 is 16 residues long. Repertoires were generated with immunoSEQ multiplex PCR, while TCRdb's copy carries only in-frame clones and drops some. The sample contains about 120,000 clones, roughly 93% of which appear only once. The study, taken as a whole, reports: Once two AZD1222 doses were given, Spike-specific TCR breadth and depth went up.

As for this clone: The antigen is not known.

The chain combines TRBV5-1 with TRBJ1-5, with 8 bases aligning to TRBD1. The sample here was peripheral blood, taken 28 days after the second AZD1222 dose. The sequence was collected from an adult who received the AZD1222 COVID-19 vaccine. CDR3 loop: CASSTSTGVGNQPQHF. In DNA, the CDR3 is TGCGCCAGCAGCACCTCGACAGGGGTAGGCAATCAGCCCCAGCATTTT.